Listed here is a single T cell receptor beta chain. The data derive from a study of blood T cell repertoires in COVID-19. Repertoires were generated with immunoSEQ multiplex PCR, while TCRdb's copy carries only in-frame clones and drops some. The sample lists approximately 250,000 clones, around 84% seen once, with roughly 4% in the top ten. The clonotype comes from a man under 40 with acute COVID-19. The sequenced sample consisted of PBMCs or T cells enriched from blood (not recorded which).

CDR3 in amino acids: CASTSLAVTYEQYV. In DNA, the CDR3 is TGCGCCAGCACCTCCTTAGCGGTTACCTACGAGCAGTACGTC. V and J are TRBV10-1 and TRBJ2-7; the D gene is possibly TRBD2 (6 bases). Trimming left V 7 bases short and J 2 bases short, with 15 bases between. This CDR3 has 14 amino acids. Germline V gives CDR1 WNHNN, CDR2 SYGVQD (reference sequence).